Below are 19 T cell receptor beta chains sequenced from a single sample in a study of T cell changes during pregnancy in multiple sclerosis. The assay was immunoSEQ multiplex PCR, and TCRdb's table has in-frame clones only and misses some. The data hold 70,000 to 95,000 clones, with 75% to 95% observed a single time. Material: CD4+ T cells from peripheral blood mononuclear cells, obtained in the second trimester of pregnancy. These receptors were taken from a female donor with multiple sclerosis, enrolled in a pregnancy study.

The chain has TRBV19 and TRBJ1-2; D gene uncertain. The germline V gene encodes CDR1 LNHDA and CDR2 SQIVND (reference sequence). The CDR3 spans 16 residues. V was shortened by 7 bases and J by 0 bases, with 18 bases between the two germline ends. Here the CDR3 reads CASIGRIDYPNYGYTF. CDR3 DNA: TGTGCCAGTATCGGCAGAATAGACTATCCTAACTATGGCTACACCTTC. Complete variable domain (other parts from reference TRBV19 and TRBJ1-2): DGGITQSPKYLFRKEGQNVTLSCEQNLNHDAMYWYRQDPGQGLRLIYYSQIVNDFQKGDIAEGYSVSREKKESFPLTVTSAQKNPTAFYLCASIGRIDYPNYGYTFGSGTRLTVV.

The chain employs TRBV7-8 and TRBJ2-1; 9 nucleotides match TRBD1. This CDR3 comprises 14 residues. Germline CDR1 and CDR2: SGHVS and FQNEAQ. The V and J ends lost 8 bases and 6 bases, in that order; junction bases with no gene match: 8. The CDR3, as DNA: TGTGCCAGCGGCGGGACAGGGACGGGCAATGAGCAGTTCTTC. Translated: CASGGTGTGNEQFF.

The J gene is TRBJ2-2, the V gene TRBV30, with 9 bases fitting TRBD1. V lost 2 bases, J lost 6 bases, and 7 bases stayed unmatched. From germline, CDR1 is GTSNPN and CDR2 SVGIG (reference sequence). The CDR3 runs to 15 residues. The CDR3 spells CAWSFGQGLSGELFF. In DNA form, the CDR3 reads TGTGCCTGGAGTTTCGGACAGGGGCTCTCCGGGGAGCTGTTTTTT. Together with reference TRBV30 and TRBJ2-2, the CDR3 gives the full variable domain: SQTIHQWPATLVQPVGSPLSLECTVEGTSNPNLYWYRQAAGRGLQLLFYSVGIGQISSEVPQNLSASRPQDRQFILSSKKLLLSDSGFYLCAWSFGQGLSGELFFGEGSRLTVL.

The rearrangement joins TRBV18 to TRBJ2-5; D not certain. Germline CDR1 reads KGHSH; CDR2 reads LQKENI. V was shortened by 3 bases and J by 5 bases, with 7 bases between the two germline ends. The CDR3 is made up of 12 amino acids. CDR3 in amino acids: CASSPLLETQYF. Here the CDR3 DNA reads TGTGCCAGCTCACCTCTTCTCGAGACCCAGTACTTC.

V and J are TRBV5-4 and TRBJ2-7, with TRBD2 matching 9 bases. The CDR3 consists of 13 residues. CDR1 and CDR2 (germline): SGHNT, YYREEE (reference sequence). Germline trimming cut 4 bases from V and 5 bases from J; bases unmatched to any gene: 4. Here the CDR3 DNA reads TGTGCCAGCAGCCTTAGCGGGAGCCACGAGCAGTACTTC. Amino acid sequence: CASSLSGSHEQYF.

This clone was recorded once. The rearrangement joins TRBV2 to TRBJ2-5, with D unclear. Trimming removed 8 bases from V and 5 bases from J, with 6 bases in between. CDR3 length: 10 residues. Germline CDR1 is SNHLY and CDR2 is FYNNEI. Here the CDR3 reads CASSTETQYF. The CDR3 DNA follows: TGTGCCAGCTCTACGGAGACCCAGTACTTC.

V is TRBV9 and J is TRBJ2-3, with 8 bases fitting TRBD1. Trimming cost V 0 bases and J 2 bases; bases outside gene matches: 5. The CDR3 totals 16 residues. CDR1 is SGDLS and CDR2 is YYNGEE in the germline V gene. This CDR3 is CASSVATGEITDTQYF. Here the CDR3 DNA reads TGTGCCAGCAGCGTAGCGACAGGGGAGATCACAGATACGCAGTATTTT.

The chain combines TRBV18 with TRBJ2-7; a possible D gene is TRBD2 (6 bases). This CDR3 has 14 amino acids. The V end lost 3 bases, the J end lost 4 bases, and 13 bases lay between the germline ends. CDR1 and CDR2 from the germline V gene are KGHSH and LQKENI. CDR3 sequence reads: CASSPTTGVYEQYF. Written as DNA, the CDR3 is TGTGCCAGCTCACCGACGACGGGGGTTTACGAGCAGTACTTC.

This chain connects TRBV6-1 to TRBJ1-3; D is undetermined. From germline, CDR1 is MNHNS and CDR2 SASEGT. The CDR3 runs 14 residues. Trimming shortened V by 3 bases and J by 1 base, and 7 bases separated the two germline ends. The CDR3 region has the DNA TGTGCCAGCAGTGAGAGAGGGTCTGGAAACACCATATATTTT. It yields the protein CASSERGSGNTIYF.

V gene TRBV7-6 combines with J gene TRBJ1-2; 7 bases map to TRBD1. This CDR3 contains 13 residues. J gave up 5 bases and V 10 bases, and 10 bases lay outside the gene matches. Germline V gene data show CDR1 as SGHVS and CDR2 as FNYEAQ. This CDR3 is CATRTLQGYGYTF. The CDR3 region has the DNA TGTGCCACGCGGACCTTACAGGGGTATGGCTACACCTTC.

J is TRBJ2-2 and V is TRBV5-4; the match to TRBD2 covers 10 bases. The germline gives CDR1 SGHNT, CDR2 YYREEE (reference sequence). The CDR3 is made up of 17 amino acids. With 0 bases clipped from V and 8 bases from J, the junction kept 10 bases outside the gene matches. The CDR3 protein is CASSLAGLAGEAGELFF. The DNA of the CDR3 is TGTGCCAGCAGCTTGGCCGGGCTAGCGGGAGAGGCGGGGGAGCTGTTTTTT.

This clone was picked up a small number of times. The chain combines TRBV19 with TRBJ1-2, with TRBD1 matching over 8 bases. This CDR3 spans 13 amino acids. Trimming cost V 10 bases and J 5 bases; bases outside gene matches: 9. CDR1 is LNHDA and CDR2 is SQIVND in the germline V gene (reference sequence). The CDR3 bases are TGTGCCACCTACAGGGGGTTCGTATATGGCTACACCTTC. As protein: CATYRGFVYGYTF.

The chain uses TRBV11-2 and TRBJ2-3, with 10 bases fitting TRBD2. Germline CDR1 reads SGHAT; CDR2 reads FQNNGV. This CDR3 is built from 16 residues. Trimming took 2 bases from V and 0 from J; bases not matched to a gene: 2. The CDR3 coding sequence is TGTGCCAGCAGCTTATTAGCGGGGGGAAGCACAGATACGCAGTATTTT. Translated: CASSLLAGGSTDTQYF.

This chain uses TRBV5-1 with TRBJ1-4, with D perhaps TRBD1 (6 bases). CDR1 is SGHRS, CDR2 YFSETQ, per germline. This CDR3 is built from 14 residues. V was cut by 2 bases and J by 4 bases, with 9 bases left in between. The CDR3 protein is CASSFGTNNEKLFF. The CDR3 DNA follows: TGCGCCAGCAGCTTCGGGACAAATAATGAAAAACTGTTTTTT.

This clone has a single count. CDR3 sequence (DNA): TGTGCTAGTGGTTCACCCGGGACAGGGCATGCAGATACGCAGTATTTT. Its translation is CASGSPGTGHADTQYF. V is TRBV12-5 and J is TRBJ2-3; 9 positions agree with TRBD1. CDR1 and CDR2 from the germline V gene are LGHNT and FRNRAP. This CDR3 region has 16 residues. Trimming removed 4 bases from V and 4 bases from J; junction bases left unmatched: 9.

The V and J genes are TRBV19 and TRBJ2-7; D may be TRBD2 (5 bases). V shed 3 bases and J shed 6 bases, with 12 bases lying between them. The CDR3 consists of 13 residues. CDR1 and CDR2 (germline): LNHDA, SQIVND (reference sequence). DNA for the CDR3: TGTGCCAGTAGTATTAATGGGAGAGGCGAGCAGTACTTC. Translating it yields CASSINGRGEQYF. The full variable domain, its missing parts supplied by reference TRBV19 and TRBJ2-7, is DGGITQSPKYLFRKEGQNVTLSCEQNLNHDAMYWYRQDPGQGLRLIYYSQIVNDFQKGDIAEGYSVSREKKESFPLTVTSAQKNPTAFYLCASSINGRGEQYFGPGTRLTVT.

The rearrangement links TRBV28 to TRBJ2-7; tentatively, D is TRBD2 (6 bases). Trimming took 4 bases from V and 6 from J, leaving 22 bases between them. This CDR3 has 16 residues. The germline CDR1 and CDR2 sequences are MDHEN and SYDVKM. The CDR3 region is CASSSTGTPKAGEQYF. The CDR3 DNA reads TGTGCCAGCAGTTCGACCGGGACTCCTAAAGCGGGCGAGCAGTACTTC. Drawing the rest from reference TRBV28 and TRBJ2-7, the complete variable domain is DVKVTQSSRYLVKRTGEKVFLECVQDMDHENMFWYRQDPGLGLRLIYFSYDVKMKEKGDIPEGYSVSREKKERFSLILESASTNQTSMYLCASSSTGTPKAGEQYFGPGTRLTVT.

This clone was seen just once. V usage is TRBV10-3 and J usage is TRBJ1-3; possible D gene TRBD1, 6 bases. The CDR3 runs to 17 residues. Germline loops: CDR1 ENHRY, CDR2 SYGVKD. With 0 bases removed from V and 2 bases from J, the gap between germline ends came to 14 bases. In DNA form, the CDR3 reads TGTGCCATCAGTGAGTCAGGAGAGGGGGTGCCTGGAAACACCATATATTTT. Its protein is CAISESGEGVPGNTIYF.

The chain uses TRBV5-1 and TRBJ2-5; tentatively, D is TRBD1 (6 bases). The V and J ends lost 0 bases and 5 bases respectively, with 8 bases between them. Germline CDR1 SGHRS, CDR2 YFSETQ. The CDR3 has 13 residues. The CDR3 loop is CASSLGQGETQYF. In nucleotides, the CDR3 is TGCGCCAGCAGCTTGGGGCAGGGGGAGACCCAGTACTTC.